Listed below are T cell receptor beta chains from one sample, sequenced in a study of cytomegalovirus exposure and HLA in healthy donors. The repertoire was sequenced with immunoSEQ multiplex PCR; TCRdb's copy has only in-frame clones and lacks some. The data hold some 180,000 clones, with over 65% observed a single time. The sequenced material came from PBMCs. These receptors came from a young woman in good health and CMV-seronegative. CDR3s include the opening cysteine and the closing phenylalanine or tryptophan. D genes are given only for firm matches. Clone size is not always given. Where it is, it says once, few, many or a class for expanded clones.

J gene: TRBJ2-7; D gene: .; clone size: .; V gene: TRBV2; CDR3 protein: CASSEHPDSIYHEQYF; CDR3 DNA: TGTGCCAGCAGTGAACACCCCGACAGCATTTACCACGAGCAGTACTTC
J gene: TRBJ1-3; D gene: .; clone size: .; V gene: TRBV13; CDR3 protein: CASSSGPRSGNTIYF; CDR3 DNA: TGTGCCAGCAGCTCAGGGCCGCGCTCTGGAAACACCATATATTTT
J gene: TRBJ1-1; D gene: .; clone size: .; V gene: TRBV2; CDR3 protein: CASSETGVGTEAFF; CDR3 DNA: TGTGCCAGCAGTGAAACGGGGGTAGGAACTGAAGCTTTCTTT
J gene: TRBJ2-5; D gene: TRBD2; clone size: few; V gene: TRBV5-1; CDR3 protein: CASSSGVSGGAQMRETQYF; CDR3 DNA: TGCGCCAGCAGCTCTGGGGTCAGCGGGGGGGCACAAATGCGGGAGACCCAGTACTTC
J gene: TRBJ2-3; D gene: .; clone size: .; V gene: TRBV7-8; CDR3 protein: CASSRYGTQYF; CDR3 DNA: TGTGCCAGCAGCCGCTACGGTACGCAGTATTTT
J gene: TRBJ1-1; D gene: .; clone size: .; V gene: TRBV6-1; CDR3 protein: CASSEVGWGGTEAFF; CDR3 DNA: TGTGCCAGCAGTGAAGTGGGGTGGGGAGGGACTGAAGCTTTCTTT
J gene: TRBJ1-5; D gene: .; clone size: few; V gene: TRBV5-6; CDR3 protein: CASSLSYNQPQHF; CDR3 DNA: TGTGCCAGCAGCTTATCCTACAATCAGCCCCAGCATTTT
J gene: TRBJ1-1; D gene: TRBD1; clone size: .; V gene: TRBV11-2; CDR3 protein: CASSSGTGGHTEAFF; CDR3 DNA: TGTGCCAGCAGCTCTGGGACAGGAGGACACACTGAAGCTTTCTTT
J gene: TRBJ1-3; D gene: TRBD1; clone size: .; V gene: TRBV4-2; CDR3 protein: CASSLQQGLLGNTIYF; CDR3 DNA: TGTGCCAGCAGCCTACAACAGGGGCTGCTAGGAAACACCATATATTTT
J gene: TRBJ1-2; D gene: .; clone size: once; V gene: TRBV29-1; CDR3 protein: CSASGSYGYTF; CDR3 DNA: TGCAGCGCCTCTGGGAGCTATGGCTACACCTTC
J gene: TRBJ2-2; D gene: .; clone size: .; V gene: TRBV28; CDR3 protein: CASSSRVGGAGELFF; CDR3 DNA: TGTGCCAGCAGTTCCCGCGTGGGCGGGGCCGGGGAGCTGTTTTTT
J gene: TRBJ1-6; D gene: TRBD1; clone size: .; V gene: TRBV18; CDR3 protein: CASSPTGQGPRPLHF; CDR3 DNA: TGTGCCAGCTCACCTACGGGACAGGGGCCTCGGCCCCTCCACTTT
J gene: TRBJ2-7; D gene: TRBD1; clone size: .; V gene: TRBV11-2; CDR3 protein: CASSFQQGEAYEQYF; CDR3 DNA: TGTGCCAGCAGCTTTCAACAGGGGGAGGCCTACGAGCAGTACTTC
J gene: TRBJ1-5; D gene: .; clone size: .; V gene: TRBV5-4; CDR3 protein: CASSLRGVEPQHF; CDR3 DNA: TGTGCCAGCAGCTTGCGCGGGGTTGAGCCCCAGCATTTT
J gene: TRBJ2-7; D gene: .; clone size: once; V gene: TRBV18; CDR3 protein: CASSPLAGSTHEQYF; CDR3 DNA: TGTGCCAGCTCACCTTTAGCCGGGAGTACCCACGAGCAGTACTTC
J gene: TRBJ1-2; D gene: .; clone size: .; V gene: TRBV7-9; CDR3 protein: CASSLGGGDYGYTF; CDR3 DNA: TGTGCCAGCAGCTTAGGGGGCGGGGACTATGGCTACACCTTC
J gene: TRBJ1-3; D gene: .; clone size: few; V gene: TRBV5-4; CDR3 protein: CASSLAGPPRSGNTIYF; CDR3 DNA: TGTGCCAGCAGCTTGGCTGGGCCCCCTCGCTCTGGAAACACCATATATTTT
J gene: TRBJ1-3; D gene: .; clone size: .; V gene: TRBV20-1; CDR3 protein: CSADRGNTIYF; CDR3 DNA: TGCAGTGCTGATCGGGGAAACACCATATATTTT
J gene: TRBJ1-1; D gene: TRBD1; clone size: .; V gene: TRBV5-1; CDR3 protein: CASSPRPGQEAFF; CDR3 DNA: TGCGCCAGCAGCCCCCGCCCCGGACAGGAGGCTTTCTTT
J gene: TRBJ2-5; D gene: TRBD1; clone size: .; V gene: TRBV6-4; CDR3 protein: CASSDVNRDRDQETQYF; CDR3 DNA: TGTGCCAGCAGTGACGTCAACCGGGACAGGGACCAAGAGACCCAGTACTTC
J gene: TRBJ2-7; D gene: .; clone size: few; V gene: TRBV12-1; CDR3 protein: CASSERGPNF; CDR3 DNA: TGTGCCAGCAGCGAGAGAGGCCCTAACTTC
J gene: TRBJ2-1; D gene: .; clone size: .; V gene: TRBV28; CDR3 protein: CASSLKGNEQFF; CDR3 DNA: TGTGCCAGCAGTTTAAAGGGGAATGAGCAGTTCTTC
J gene: TRBJ2-1; D gene: TRBD1; clone size: once; V gene: TRBV27; CDR3 protein: CASRNRGHSYNEQFF; CDR3 DNA: TGTGCCAGCAGGAACAGGGGGCACTCCTACAATGAGCAGTTCTTC